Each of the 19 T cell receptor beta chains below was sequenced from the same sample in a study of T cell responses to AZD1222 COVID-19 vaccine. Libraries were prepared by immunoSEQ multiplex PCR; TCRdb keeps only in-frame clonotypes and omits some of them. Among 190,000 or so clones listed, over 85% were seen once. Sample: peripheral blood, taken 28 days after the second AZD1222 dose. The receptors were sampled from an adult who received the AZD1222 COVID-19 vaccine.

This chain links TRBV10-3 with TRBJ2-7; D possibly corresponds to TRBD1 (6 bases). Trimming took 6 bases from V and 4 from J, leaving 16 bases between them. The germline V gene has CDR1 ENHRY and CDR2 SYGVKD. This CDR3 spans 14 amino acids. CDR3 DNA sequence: TGTGCCATCAGCCCGGACAGTACCAGATACGAGCAGTACTTC. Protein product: CAISPDSTRYEQYF.

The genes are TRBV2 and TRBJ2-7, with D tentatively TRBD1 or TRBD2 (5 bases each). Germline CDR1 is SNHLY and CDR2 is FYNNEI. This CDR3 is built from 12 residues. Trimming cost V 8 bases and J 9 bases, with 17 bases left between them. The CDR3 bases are TGTGCCAGCCGTTTTGGGGGTCAAGGGCAGTACTTC. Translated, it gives CASRFGGQGQYF.

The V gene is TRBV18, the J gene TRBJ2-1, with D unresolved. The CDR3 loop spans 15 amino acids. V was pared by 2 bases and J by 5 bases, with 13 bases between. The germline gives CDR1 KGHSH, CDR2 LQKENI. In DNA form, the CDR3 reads TGTGCCAGCTCACCAGAACAAAGGTTCAACAATGAGCAGTTCTTC. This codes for CASSPEQRFNNEQFF.

Written as DNA, the CDR3 is TGTGCCAGCAGCCAACCGGGGGGCACGGCTTTCTTT. This translates into CASSQPGGTAFF. The genes are TRBV7-9 and TRBJ1-1; tentative D call: TRBD1 (6 bases). V lost 5 bases, J lost 11 bases, and 15 bases lay in between. CDR1 is SEHNR and CDR2 is FQNEAQ in the germline V gene (reference sequence). The CDR3 covers 12 residues.

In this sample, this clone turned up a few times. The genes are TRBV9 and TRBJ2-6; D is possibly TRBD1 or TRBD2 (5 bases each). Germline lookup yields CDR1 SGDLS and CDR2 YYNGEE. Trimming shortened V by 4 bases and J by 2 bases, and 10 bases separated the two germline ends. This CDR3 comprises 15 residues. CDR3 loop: CASSPRDAGANVLTF. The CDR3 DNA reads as TGTGCCAGCAGCCCAAGGGACGCTGGGGCCAACGTCCTGACTTTC.

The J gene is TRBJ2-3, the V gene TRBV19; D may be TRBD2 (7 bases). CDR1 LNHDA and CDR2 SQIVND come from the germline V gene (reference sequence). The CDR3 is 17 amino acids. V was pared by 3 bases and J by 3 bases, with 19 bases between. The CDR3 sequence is CASSIRGGAFRTDTQYF. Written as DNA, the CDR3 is TGTGCCAGTAGTATTCGAGGGGGGGCCTTTCGGACAGATACGCAGTATTTT.

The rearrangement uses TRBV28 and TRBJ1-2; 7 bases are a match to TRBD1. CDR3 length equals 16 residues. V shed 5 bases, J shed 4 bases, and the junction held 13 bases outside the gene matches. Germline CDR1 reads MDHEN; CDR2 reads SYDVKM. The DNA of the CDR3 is TGTGCCAGCAGTGCCCCGGACAGGTTTGTGGTCTATGGCTACACCTTC. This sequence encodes CASSAPDRFVVYGYTF.

This chain's CDR3 is CASSPRSAGTNEKLFF. CDR3 bases: TGTGCCAGTAGTCCACGGTCTGCGGGTACTAATGAAAAACTGTTTTTT. V and J are TRBV19 and TRBJ1-4; D gene ambiguous. V was shortened by 5 bases and J by 2 bases, with 15 bases between the two germline ends. This CDR3 region has 16 residues. CDR1 and CDR2 from the germline V gene are LNHDA and SQIVND (reference sequence).

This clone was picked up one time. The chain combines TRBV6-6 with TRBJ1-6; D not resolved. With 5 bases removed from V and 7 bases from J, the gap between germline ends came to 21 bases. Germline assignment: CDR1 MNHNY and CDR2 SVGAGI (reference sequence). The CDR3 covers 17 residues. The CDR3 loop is CASSLPLGGRSNSPLHF. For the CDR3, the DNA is TGTGCCAGCAGTCTTCCTCTGGGCGGGAGGTCCAATTCACCCCTCCACTTT.

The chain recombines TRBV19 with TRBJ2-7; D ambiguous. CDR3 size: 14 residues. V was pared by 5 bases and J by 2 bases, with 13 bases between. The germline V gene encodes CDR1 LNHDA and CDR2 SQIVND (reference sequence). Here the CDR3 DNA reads TGTGCCAGTAGTGGGGTGAATTCGGCCTACGAGCAGTACTTC. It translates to CASSGVNSAYEQYF.

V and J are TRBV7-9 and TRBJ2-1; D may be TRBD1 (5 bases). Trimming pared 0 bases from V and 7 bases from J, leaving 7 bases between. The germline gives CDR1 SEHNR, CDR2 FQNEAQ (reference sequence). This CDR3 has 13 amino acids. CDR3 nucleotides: TGTGCCAGCAGCTTAGCCAGGGTAAATGAGCAGTTCTTC. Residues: CASSLARVNEQFF.

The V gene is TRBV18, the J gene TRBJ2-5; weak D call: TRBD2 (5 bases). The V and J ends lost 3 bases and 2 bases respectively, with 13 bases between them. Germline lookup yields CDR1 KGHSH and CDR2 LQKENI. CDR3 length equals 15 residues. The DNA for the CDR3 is TGTGCCAGCTCACCCGCCTCGTGGACTCAAGAGACCCAGTACTTC. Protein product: CASSPASWTQETQYF.

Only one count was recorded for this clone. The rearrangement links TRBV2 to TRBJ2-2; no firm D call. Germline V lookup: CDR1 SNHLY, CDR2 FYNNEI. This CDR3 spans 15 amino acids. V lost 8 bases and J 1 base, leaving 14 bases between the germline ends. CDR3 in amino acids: CASPGFGQNTGELFF. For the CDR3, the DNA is TGTGCCAGCCCCGGGTTCGGCCAGAACACCGGGGAGCTGTTTTTT.

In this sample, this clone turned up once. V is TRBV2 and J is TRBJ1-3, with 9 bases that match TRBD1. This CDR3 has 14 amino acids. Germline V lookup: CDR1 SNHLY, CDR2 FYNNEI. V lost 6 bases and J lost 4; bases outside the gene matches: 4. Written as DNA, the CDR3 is TGTGCCAGCAGCTCCGGACAGGGGGGAAACACCATATATTTT. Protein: CASSSGQGGNTIYF.

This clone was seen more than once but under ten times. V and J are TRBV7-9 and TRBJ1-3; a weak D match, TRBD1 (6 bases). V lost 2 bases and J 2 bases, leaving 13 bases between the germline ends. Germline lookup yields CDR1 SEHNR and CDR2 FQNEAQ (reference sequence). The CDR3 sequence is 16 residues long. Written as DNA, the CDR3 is TGTGCCAGCAGCTTATCGGGGGCGGAAACTGGAAACACCATATATTTT. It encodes CASSLSGAETGNTIYF.

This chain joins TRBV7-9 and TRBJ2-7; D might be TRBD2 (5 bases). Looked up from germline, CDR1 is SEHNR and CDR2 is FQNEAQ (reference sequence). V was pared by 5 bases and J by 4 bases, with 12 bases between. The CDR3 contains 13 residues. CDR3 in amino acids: CASSLGPGYEQYF. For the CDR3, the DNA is TGTGCCAGCAGCCTCGGACCGGGGTACGAGCAGTACTTC.

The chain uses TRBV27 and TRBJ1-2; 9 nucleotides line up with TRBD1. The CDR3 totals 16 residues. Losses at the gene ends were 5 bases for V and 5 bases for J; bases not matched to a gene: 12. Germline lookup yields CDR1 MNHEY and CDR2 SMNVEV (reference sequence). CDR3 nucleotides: TGTGCCAGCAGTGGGGACAGGGTAGGAATGATATATGGCTACACCTTC. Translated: CASSGDRVGMIYGYTF.

CDR3: CASSNTGTGDLNTEAFF. CDR3 nucleotide sequence: TGTGCCAGCAGCAATACGGGGACAGGGGACTTGAACACTGAAGCTTTCTTT. The genes are TRBV7-9 and TRBJ1-1; 10 nucleotides align to TRBD1. CDR1 and CDR2 (germline): SEHNR, FQNEAQ (reference sequence). The CDR3 spans 17 residues. J gave up 0 bases and V 5 bases, and 9 bases lay outside the gene matches. Variable domain in full (rest from reference TRBV7-9 and TRBJ1-1): DTGVSQNPRHKITKRGQNVTFRCDPISEHNRLYWYRQTLGQGPEFLTYFQNEAQLEKSRLLSDRFSAERPKGSFSTLEIQRTEQGDSAMYLCASSNTGTGDLNTEAFFGQGTRLTVV.

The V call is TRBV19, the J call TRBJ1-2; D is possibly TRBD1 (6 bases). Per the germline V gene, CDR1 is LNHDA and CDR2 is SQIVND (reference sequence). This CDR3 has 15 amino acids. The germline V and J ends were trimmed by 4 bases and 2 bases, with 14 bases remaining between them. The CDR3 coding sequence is TGTGCCAGTAGTAACACCAGACAGGCGAACTATGGCTACACCTTC. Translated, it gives CASSNTRQANYGYTF.